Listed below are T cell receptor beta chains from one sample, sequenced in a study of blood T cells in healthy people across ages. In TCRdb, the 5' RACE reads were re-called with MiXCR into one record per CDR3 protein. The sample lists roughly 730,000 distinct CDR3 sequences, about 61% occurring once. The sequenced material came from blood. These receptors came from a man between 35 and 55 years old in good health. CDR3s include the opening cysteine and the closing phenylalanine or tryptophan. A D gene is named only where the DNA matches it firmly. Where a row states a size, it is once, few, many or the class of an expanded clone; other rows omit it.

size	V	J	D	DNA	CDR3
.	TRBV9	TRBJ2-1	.	TGTGCCAGCAGCCCCTTCGGAGGGGGGGTCCCCGACAATGAGCAGTTCTTC	CASSPFGGGVPDNEQFF
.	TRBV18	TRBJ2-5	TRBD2	TGTGCCAGCTCACCACCGGTAGCGGGGCTCCAAGAGACCCAGTACTTC	CASSPPVAGLQETQYF
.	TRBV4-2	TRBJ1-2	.	TGTGCCAGCAGCCAAGTCGTGCCGTCGGACTATGGCTACACCTTC	CASSQVVPSDYGYTF
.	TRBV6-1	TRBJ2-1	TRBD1	TGTGCCAGCAGTTTCAGTACCGGGACAGGGAGGGATGAGCAGTTCTTC	CASSFSTGTGRDEQFF
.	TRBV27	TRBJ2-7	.	TGTGCCTGCAGTCGAGGGTTCTCCTCCTACGAGCAGTACTTC	CACSRGFSSYEQYF
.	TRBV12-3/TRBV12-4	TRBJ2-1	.	TGTGCCAGCAGTTTAATCACGTACAATGAGCAGTTCTTC	CASSLITYNEQFF
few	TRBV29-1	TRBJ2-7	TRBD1	TGCAGCGTCATTGGGACAGGGAAGTACGAGCAGTACTTC	CSVIGTGKYEQYF
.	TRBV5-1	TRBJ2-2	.	TGCGCCAGCAGCTTGGACCCGGGGGGCCACGCCGGGGAGCTGTTTTTT	CASSLDPGGHAGELFF
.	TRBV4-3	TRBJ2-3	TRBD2	TGCGCCAGCAGCCAAGATCTAGCGGGGGGGCTTTTAACAGATACGCAGTATTTT	CASSQDLAGGLLTDTQYF
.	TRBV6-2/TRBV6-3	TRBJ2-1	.	TGTGCCAGCAGTTACACGGGGTCCGGGCGGGATGAGCAGTTCTTC	CASSYTGSGRDEQFF
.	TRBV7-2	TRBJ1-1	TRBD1	TGTGCCAGCAGCTTGGGGACAGACCCTAGGGGAGCTTTCTTT	CASSLGTDPRGAFF
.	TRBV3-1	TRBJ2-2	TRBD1	TGTGCCAGCAGCCAATGGGACAGGGACACCGGGGAGCTGTTTTTT	CASSQWDRDTGELFF
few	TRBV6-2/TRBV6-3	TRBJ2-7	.	TGTGCCAGCAGTTACCGGGGCGGGGTCTCCTACGAGCAGTACTTC	CASSYRGGVSYEQYF
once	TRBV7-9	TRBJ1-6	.	TGTGCCAGCAGCTTGTTACAGGGTGGTAATTCACCCCTCCACTTT	CASSLLQGGNSPLHF
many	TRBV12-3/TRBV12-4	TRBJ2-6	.	TGTGCCAGCAGTTTAAGAGGTTTTTCAGGGCTCGGCTCTGGGGCCAACGTCCTGACTTTC	CASSLRGFSGLGSGANVLTF
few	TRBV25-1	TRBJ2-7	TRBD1	TGTGCCAGCACTGTCCAGACAGGGGAAACCTACGAGCAGTACTTC	CASTVQTGETYEQYF
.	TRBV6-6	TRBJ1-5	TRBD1	TGTGCCAGCAGACAGACGCTACGACAGGGCTACAATCAGCCCCAGCATTTT	CASRQTLRQGYNQPQHF
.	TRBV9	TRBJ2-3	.	TGTGCCAGCAGCGTAGCTCCGATCAGAGGAGGGGATACGCAGTATTTT	CASSVAPIRGGDTQYF
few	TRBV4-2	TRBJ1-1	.	TGTGCCAGCAGCCAAGACCGGGGAGAAGGGCGAGCTTTCTTT	CASSQDRGEGRAFF
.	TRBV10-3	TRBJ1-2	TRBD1	TGTGCCATCAGATTGCCCGGGACAGGGGGCGCGAGTGGCTACACCTTC	CAIRLPGTGGASGYTF
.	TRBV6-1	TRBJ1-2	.	TGTGCCAGCAGTGAAGTGTCGGGCCTGGAGGGCTACACCTTC	CASSEVSGLEGYTF
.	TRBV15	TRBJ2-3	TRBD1	TGTGCCACCAGCAGAGGCCAGGGGGACGCAGATACGCAGTATTTT	CATSRGQGDADTQYF
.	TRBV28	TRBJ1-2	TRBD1	TGTGCCAGCGGACCGGACAGGGGGCAGTTATACTATGGCTACACCTTC	CASGPDRGQLYYGYTF
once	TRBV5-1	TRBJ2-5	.	TGCGCCAGCAGCTTGGAAAGGGCGACCCAAGAGACCCAGTACTTC	CASSLERATQETQYF
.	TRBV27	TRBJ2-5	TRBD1	TGTGCCAGCAGTGTACAGGGGAAATCGCAGACCCAGTACTTC	CASSVQGKSQTQYF
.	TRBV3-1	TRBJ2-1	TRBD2	TGTGCCAGCAGCCAAGATCGTACTAGCGGGAGCCATGAGCAGTTCTTC	CASSQDRTSGSHEQFF
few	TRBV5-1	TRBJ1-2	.	TGCGCCAGCAGCCGAGGGTTTGTGGCGAATTTATACGGCTACACCTTC	CASSRGFVANLYGYTF
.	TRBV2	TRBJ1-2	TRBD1	TGTGCCAGACGCAGGACAGGGTTGGGCTACACCTTC	CARRRTGLGYTF
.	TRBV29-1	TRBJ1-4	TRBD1	TGCAGCGTTGTCGCCGGGACAGGGGATTTCGGGAGTGAAAAACTGTTTTTT	CSVVAGTGDFGSEKLFF
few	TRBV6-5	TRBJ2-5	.	TGTGCCAGCAGTTACGGGTTTCGAGAGACCCAGTACTTC	CASSYGFRETQYF
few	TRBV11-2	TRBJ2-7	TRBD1	TGTGCCAGCAGCTTGGGACAGGGGAAGTCCTACGAGCAGTACTTC	CASSLGQGKSYEQYF
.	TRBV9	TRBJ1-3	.	TGTGCCAGCAGCGAGGAGAGAAACACCATATATTTT	CASSEERNTIYF
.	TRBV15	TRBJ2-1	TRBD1	TGTGCCACCAGCGGAACGACAGGGGGAGGATACAATGAGCAGTTCTTC	CATSGTTGGGYNEQFF
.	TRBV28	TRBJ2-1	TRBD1	TGTGCCAGCAGGGACAGGGTTTTCGATGAGCAGTTCTTC	CASRDRVFDEQFF
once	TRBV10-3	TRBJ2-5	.	TGTGCCATCAGTGGGAGGTGGGAAGAGACCCAGTACTTC	CAISGRWEETQYF
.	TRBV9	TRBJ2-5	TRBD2	TGTGCCAGCAGCGTAGCGGACAGCGGGGGCCTGGGGGAGACCCAGTACTTC	CASSVADSGGLGETQYF
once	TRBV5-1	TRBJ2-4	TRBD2	TGCGCCAGCAGCTTATTTGGCGGGAGGGACAAAAACATTCAGTACTTC	CASSLFGGRDKNIQYF
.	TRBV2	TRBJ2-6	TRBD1	TGTGCCAGCAGACCTAGGACAGGGGCGGGCTCTGGGGCCAACGTCCTGACTTTC	CASRPRTGAGSGANVLTF
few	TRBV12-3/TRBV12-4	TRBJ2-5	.	TGTGCCAGCAGTCTTGACGCGACCCAGTACTTC	CASSLDATQYF
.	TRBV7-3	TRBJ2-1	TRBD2	TGTGCCAGCAGCTTAATCGGGGGGGGTGGGGACAATGAGCAGTTCTTC	CASSLIGGGGDNEQFF
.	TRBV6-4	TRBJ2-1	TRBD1	TGTGCCAGCAGGTTGACAGGGACCTACAATGAGCAGTTCTTC	CASRLTGTYNEQFF
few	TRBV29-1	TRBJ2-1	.	TGCAGCGTTGATGGGACGAGCAATGAGCAGTTCTTC	CSVDGTSNEQFF
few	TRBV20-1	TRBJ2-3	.	TGCAGTGCTAGAGGCGTCCTTAGGGATACGCAGTATTTT	CSARGVLRDTQYF